This is a list of T cell receptor beta chains from one sample in a study of cytomegalovirus exposure and HLA in healthy donors. Sequenced by immunoSEQ multiplex PCR; TCRdb stores in-frame clones only, minus some. The data show some 180,000 clones, approximately 78% seen once. The sample was PBMCs. The receptors were sampled from a woman aged 30 to 39 in good health and CMV-seropositive. CDR3s include the opening cysteine and the closing phenylalanine or tryptophan. The order of the fields is J gene, V gene, CDR3 protein.

>TRBJ1-1|TRBV6-6
CASRIAQGGNTEAFF
>NA|TRBV5-4
CASSVAGALYEQYF
>TRBJ1-5|TRBV10-3
CAISDGDFSNQPQHF
>TRBJ2-7|TRBV11-2
CASSSPHYEQYF
>TRBJ2-2|TRBV7-6
CASSLAASGGMNTGELFF
>TRBJ2-3|TRBV7-2
CASSLEVTSGSDTQYF
>TRBJ2-3|TRBV2
CASSELFGLRGNDTQYF
>TRBJ2-1|TRBV6-1
CASSVGWGDNEQFF
>TRBJ1-6|TRBV10-3
CAIKPGQYNSPLHF
>TRBJ2-1|TRBV19
CASSSKESGRAGYEQFF
>TRBJ2-7|TRBV6-5
CASRPGQNYEQYF
>TRBJ2-1|TRBV19
CASSVVSGGGNEQFF
>TRBJ1-5|TRBV7-9
CASSSDRKGGNQPQHF
>TRBJ1-4|TRBV5-1
CASSQGASSNEKLFF
>TRBJ2-5|TRBV7-2
CASSYDRGKTETQYF
>TRBJ2-2|TRBV4-1
CASSLLFLRGSTGELFF
>TRBJ1-4|TRBV28
CASSPPTGGREKLFF
>TRBJ2-7|TRBV7-8
CASTLSGSGAYEQYF
>TRBJ1-5|TRBV6-5
CASSYSNGGNQPQHF
>TRBJ2-3|TRBV19
CASTPGGTSPDTQYF
>TRBJ2-2|TRBV19
CASSIGSGNTGELFF
>TRBJ2-3|TRBV27
CASSFSGTDTQYF
>TRBJ2-2|TRBV18
CASSPWTANTGELFF
>TRBJ2-2|TRBV4-2
CASSQDLYEDGGMAGELFF
>TRBJ2-1|TRBV7-9
CSTFGGDDYNEQFF
>TRBJ1-4|TRBV6-1
CASNPGQPRGEKLFF
>TRBJ1-1|TRBV7-8
CASSLPTVEQGTEAFF
>TRBJ1-1|TRBV7-2
CASSTEFGGYTEAFF
>TRBJ2-4|TRBV7-2
CASSRSRVSTAKNIQYF